These 5 T cell receptor beta chains were all obtained from the same sample, sequenced in a study of T cells in localized non-small cell lung cancer. This table comes from immunoSEQ multiplex PCR, and its TCRdb copy is limited to in-frame clones, with some not included. The table has 70,000 or so clones, approximately 84% seen once. The source material was peripheral blood, sampled before any cancer treatment. The receptors shown here come from a female donor at least 60 years old with stage I lung adenocarcinoma.

The rearrangement links TRBV5-1 to TRBJ2-5; D could derive from TRBD1 or TRBD2 (6 bases each). Per the germline V gene, CDR1 is SGHRS and CDR2 is YFSETQ. Deletions cut 0 bases from V and 6 bases from J, with 15 bases between. The CDR3 is 15 residues long. CDR3 DNA sequence: TGCGCCAGCAGCTTGGGAGGGGGGACTGAAAAGACCCAGTACTTC. It specifies CASSLGGGTEKTQYF.

The V gene is TRBV7-6, the J gene TRBJ2-2; possible D gene TRBD2, 7 bases. CDR3 size: 17 residues. V lost 2 bases to trimming and J lost 0 bases, with 13 bases between them. The germline gives CDR1 SGHVS, CDR2 FNYEAQ. The CDR3 is CASSLRGATANTGELFF. CDR3 bases: TGTGCCAGCAGCTTACGGGGGGCTACCGCGAACACCGGGGAGCTGTTTTTT. Full variable domain (rest looked up from reference TRBV7-6 and TRBJ2-2): GAGVSQSPRYKVTKRGQDVALRCDPISGHVSLYWYRQALGQGPEFLTYFNYEAQQDKSGLPNDRFSAERPEGSISTLTIQRTEQRDSAMYRCASSLRGATANTGELFFGEGSRLTVL.

The chain recombines TRBV13 with TRBJ2-5; D is possibly TRBD2 (6 bases). Germline-derived CDR1 and CDR2 are PRHDT and FYEKMQ (reference sequence). V was cut by 0 bases and J by 4 bases, with 12 bases left in between. CDR3 length: 15 residues. The CDR3 is CASSLGVLGGETQYF. The CDR3 DNA follows: TGTGCCAGCAGCTTAGGCGTTCTGGGGGGAGAGACCCAGTACTTC.

The chain couples TRBV20-1 to TRBJ1-2; tentative D call: TRBD1 (6 bases). V was clipped by 6 bases and J by 8 bases, with 13 bases between them. Germline CDR1 reads DFQATT; CDR2 reads SNEGSKA (reference sequence). The CDR3 runs to 11 residues. DNA for the CDR3: TGCAGTGCCGCAGCAGGGGTAGGCTACACCTTC. It translates to CSAAAGVGYTF.

The V gene is TRBV5-6, the J gene TRBJ2-5; D not resolved. The germline V and J ends were trimmed by 1 base and 1 base, with 11 bases remaining between them. Per the germline V gene, CDR1 is SGHDT and CDR2 is YYEEEE. The CDR3 loop spans 15 amino acids. The chain's CDR3 is CASSLNPGPQETQYF. The CDR3 DNA reads TGTGCCAGCAGCTTGAATCCGGGCCCCCAAGAGACCCAGTACTTC.